This T cell receptor (beta chain) appears in the sequencing data of a study of control samples from healthy donors and cancer patients. Produced via immunoSEQ multiplex PCR; TCRdb's table is partial and in-frame only. The table includes about 120,000 clones, 85% to 95% detected once. The CDR3 has 13 residues. The germline CDR1 and CDR2 sequences are SGHRS and YFSETQ. Trimming pared 4 bases from V and 10 bases from J, leaving 17 bases between. This rearrangement joins TRBV5-1 to TRBJ1-1; D not resolved. Sequenced input: PBMCs. This sequence was found in a man older than 75 with head and neck cancer. CDR3 amino acids: CASSPPTALGAFF. CDR3 sequence (DNA): TGCGCCAGCAGCCCCCCGACTGCCCTTGGAGCTTTCTTT.